The 26 T cell receptor beta chains given below trace back to one sample, sequenced in a study of blood T cell repertoires in COVID-19. Only in-frame clones appear in the TCRdb table, and some are missing; sequencing was by immunoSEQ multiplex PCR. Of around 85,000 clones in the sample, around 90% were seen once. The sequenced material came from peripheral blood. These receptors were collected from a woman aged 80 or over with active or convalescent COVID-19.

The chain is built from TRBV9 and TRBJ1-3; unclear D gene. Between the trimmed V and J ends, which lost 0 bases and 1 base, there was a span of 8 bases. The CDR3 contains 15 residues. Germline-derived CDR1 and CDR2 are SGDLS and YYNGEE. CDR3 protein: CASSVGQTSGNTIYF. CDR3 sequence (DNA): TGTGCCAGCAGCGTAGGGCAGACATCTGGAAACACCATATATTTT.

This clone has a handful of counts. The chain employs TRBV28 and TRBJ1-3; D ambiguous. The V gene's germline CDR1 is MDHEN and CDR2 SYDVKM. This CDR3 has 15 residues. Trimming stripped 2 bases from V and 4 bases from J, with 12 bases between. In DNA form, the CDR3 reads TGTGCCAGCAGTTTAACATGGTCAGCGGGAAACACCATATATTTT. Its translation is CASSLTWSAGNTIYF.

The chain recombines TRBV5-1 with TRBJ1-3; D remains unclear. Deletions cut 0 bases from V and 0 bases from J, with 7 bases between. This CDR3 region has 15 residues. Germline V gene data show CDR1 as SGHRS and CDR2 as YFSETQ. The CDR3 spells CASSLGPSSGNTIYF. CDR3 coding DNA: TGCGCCAGCAGCTTGGGGCCGTCCTCTGGAAACACCATATATTTT.

This rearrangement joins TRBV15 to TRBJ1-1; D ambiguous. Germline V lookup: CDR1 LNHNV, CDR2 YYDKDF (reference sequence). This CDR3 spans 14 amino acids. The germline V and J ends were trimmed by 1 base and 7 bases, with 13 bases remaining between them. The CDR3 spells CATSRGRETLEAFF. The CDR3 bases are TGTGCCACCAGCAGAGGGCGGGAAACCCTTGAAGCTTTCTTT.

The genes are TRBV20-1 and TRBJ1-2; D perhaps matches TRBD1 (5 bases). Trimming took 6 bases from V and 1 from J, leaving 6 bases between them. CDR1 and CDR2 from the germline V gene are DFQATT and SNEGSKA (reference sequence). The CDR3 is 11 residues long. This CDR3 is CSATVNYGYTF. DNA for the CDR3: TGCAGTGCGACAGTTAACTATGGCTACACCTTC.

The rearrangement links TRBV28 to TRBJ1-2; 7 nucleotides match TRBD1. This CDR3 contains 12 residues. The V gene end was trimmed by 10 bases and the J gene end by 8 bases; junction bases not matched to a gene: 10. Germline lookup yields CDR1 MDHEN and CDR2 SYDVKM. The CDR3 protein is CATYTGVEGYTF. CDR3 DNA sequence: TGTGCCACCTATACAGGGGTAGAAGGCTACACCTTC.

The chain recombines TRBV28 with TRBJ1-2, with D uncertain. The CDR3 consists of 12 residues. In germline, CDR1 is MDHEN, CDR2 SYDVKM. The V end lost 7 bases, the J end lost 3 bases, and 9 bases lay between the germline ends. The CDR3 coding sequence is TGTGCCAGCACTACGGGAGACTATGGCTACACCTTC. It yields the protein CASTTGDYGYTF.

This sequence joins TRBV7-2 and TRBJ2-7; 8 nucleotides align to TRBD1. CDR1 and CDR2 (germline): SGHTA, FQGNSA. The CDR3 contains 14 residues. V was pared by 2 bases and J by 6 bases, with 6 bases of the junction left unmatched. DNA for the CDR3: TGTGCCAGCAGCTTACAGGGGGCAACGTCCGAGCAGTACTTC. It translates to CASSLQGATSEQYF.

The V and J genes are TRBV15 and TRBJ1-3, with D possibly being TRBD1 (5 bases). V was clipped by 3 bases and J by 4 bases, with 7 bases between them. The length of the CDR3 is 13 residues. Germline CDR1 and CDR2: LNHNV and YYDKDF (reference sequence). The CDR3 region is CATSRGLGNTIYF. Written as DNA, the CDR3 is TGTGCCACCAGCAGGGGGCTGGGAAACACCATATATTTT. Based on the CDR3 plus reference TRBV15 and TRBJ1-3, the full variable domain is DAMVIQNPRYQVTQFGKPVTLSCSQTLNHNVMYWYQQKSSQAPKLLFHYYDKDFNNEADTPDNFQSRRPNTSFCFLDIRSPGLGDTAMYLCATSRGLGNTIYFGEGSWLTVV.

V is TRBV3-1 (or the pseudogene TRBV3-2) and J is TRBJ1-1, with D perhaps matching TRBD1 (5 bases). Germline V CDR1 and CDR2: LGHDT, YNNKEL (reference sequence). The CDR3 runs to 14 residues. Trimming cost V 1 base and J 4 bases, with 10 bases left between them. For the CDR3, the DNA is TGTGCCAGCAGCCAAGTCGGGGGTAGCACTGAAGCTTTCTTT. This codes for CASSQVGGSTEAFF.

This clone was observed once. This chain connects TRBV3-1 (or the pseudogene TRBV3-2) to TRBJ1-1; TRBD1 is a possible D gene (5 bases). The CDR3 has 13 amino acids. The V gene's germline CDR1 is LGHDT and CDR2 YNNKEL (reference sequence). CDR3 nucleotide sequence: TGTGCATCAGGGTTATGGGCGAACACTGAAGCTTTCTTT. Translation gives CASGLWANTEAFF.

The chain is built from TRBV6-5 and TRBJ1-5; 9 positions match TRBD1. This CDR3 contains 15 residues. Germline lookup yields CDR1 MNHEY and CDR2 SVGAGI. The V and J ends lost 7 bases and 6 bases, in that order; junction bases with no gene match: 10. The CDR3 region is CASKDSGTGIQPQHF. As DNA, the CDR3 is TGTGCCAGCAAGGATTCCGGGACAGGGATTCAGCCCCAGCATTTT.

The chain is built from TRBV11-3 and TRBJ2-1, with unresolved D. The CDR3 sequence is 13 residues long. With 0 bases removed from V and 4 bases from J, the gap between germline ends came to 4 bases. CDR1 SGHNT and CDR2 YENEEA come from the germline V gene. CDR3 DNA: TGTGCCAGCAGCTTAGAATCGTACAATGAGCAGTTCTTC. This encodes CASSLESYNEQFF.

This chain joins TRBV28 and TRBJ2-1; 10 bases are shared with TRBD2. The CDR3 loop spans 17 amino acids. Germline V gives CDR1 MDHEN, CDR2 SYDVKM. The trim removed 5 bases at V and 6 bases at J, leaving 13 bases unmatched. In DNA, the CDR3 is TGTGCCAGCAGTGCCCCCCTCGGAAGCGGGAGGGGCAATGAGCAGTTCTTC. Protein sequence: CASSAPLGSGRGNEQFF.

The rearrangement links TRBV11-2 to TRBJ2-4; D is perhaps TRBD1 (5 bases). The V and J ends lost 1 base and 3 bases respectively, with 7 bases between them. Germline assignment: CDR1 SGHAT and CDR2 FQNNGV. CDR3 size: 14 residues. DNA of the CDR3: TGTGCCAGCAGCTTAGTTAGGGGCAAAAACATTCAGTACTTC. Its translation: CASSLVRGKNIQYF.

CDR3 nucleotides: TGTGCCACCAGGTGGGATCCGGGGGGAGAAAAACTGTTTTTT. This translates into CATRWDPGGEKLFF. V and J are TRBV2 and TRBJ1-4; D is perhaps TRBD1 (5 bases). The V end was cut by 10 bases, the J end by 8 bases, with 20 bases between. The V gene's germline CDR1 is SNHLY and CDR2 FYNNEI. CDR3 length: 14 residues. The full variable domain, completed using reference TRBV2 and TRBJ1-4, is EPEVTQTPSHQVTQMGQEVILRCVPISNHLYFYWYRQILGQKVEFLVSFYNNEISEKSEIFDDQFSVERPDGSNFTLKIRSTKLEDSAMYFCATRWDPGGEKLFFGSGTQLSVL.

The rearrangement joins TRBV28 to TRBJ1-2; tentative D call: TRBD1 (6 bases). Trimming removed 4 bases at V and 4 bases at J, with 7 bases between. The germline gives CDR1 MDHEN, CDR2 SYDVKM. The CDR3 has 12 amino acids. The CDR3 nucleotides read TGTGCCAGCAGTTGGACAGTCTATGGCTACACCTTC. This encodes CASSWTVYGYTF.

This chain links TRBV11-2 with TRBJ2-7; D is possibly TRBD1 (5 bases). Germline V gene sequence: CDR1 SGHAT, CDR2 FQNNGV. This CDR3 has 16 residues. V was pared by 1 base and J by 2 bases, with 15 bases between. CDR3 sequence reads: CASSLGWATAAYEQYF. In nucleotides, the CDR3 is TGTGCCAGCAGCTTAGGGTGGGCGACAGCAGCCTACGAGCAGTACTTC.

V is TRBV2 and J is TRBJ2-2; the match to TRBD2 covers 8 bases. The CDR3 length is 16 residues. Trimming took 7 bases from V and 3 from J; bases not matched to a gene: 10. CDR1 SNHLY and CDR2 FYNNEI come from the germline V gene. The CDR3 here is CASKVNEREYTGELFF. Written as DNA, the CDR3 is TGTGCCAGCAAGGTTAACGAGCGGGAGTACACCGGGGAGCTGTTTTTT.

This clone has more than one count but fewer than ten. The chain recombines TRBV7-3 with TRBJ2-1; a possible D gene is TRBD1 (6 bases). Germline CDR1 is SGHTA and CDR2 is FQGTGA. There are 15 residues in the CDR3. Between the trimmed V and J ends, which lost 5 bases and 3 bases, there was a span of 14 bases. The CDR3 region has the DNA TGTGCCAGCAGCGCCGACAGGTCCCGCTACAATGAGCAGTTCTTC. Protein: CASSADRSRYNEQFF.

The chain has TRBV19 and TRBJ2-7; possible D gene TRBD2, 6 bases. The CDR3 sequence is 15 residues long. The germline gives CDR1 LNHDA, CDR2 SQIVND (reference sequence). V was shortened by 6 bases and J by 1 base, with 16 bases between the two germline ends. Written as DNA, the CDR3 is TGTGCCAGTAGGCCAACGGGGGAAACTTCCTACGAGCAGTACTTC. It codes for CASRPTGETSYEQYF.

The J gene is TRBJ1-1, the V gene TRBV13, with TRBD1 matching over 8 bases. Germline values: CDR1 PRHDT, CDR2 FYEKMQ (reference sequence). CDR3 length: 15 amino acids. The J segment lost 1 base and the V segment lost 5 bases, leaving 6 bases of the junction unmatched. The CDR3 region has the DNA TGTGCCAGCAGCCAACGTACAGGGGGGAACACTGAAGCTTTCTTT. This encodes CASSQRTGGNTEAFF.

The table lists this clone with a few counts. CDR3 amino acids: CASSQATMFTGELFF. The CDR3 bases are TGCGCCAGCAGCCAAGCCACAATGTTCACCGGGGAGCTGTTTTTT. V usage is TRBV4-3 and J usage is TRBJ2-2; D call uncertain. This CDR3 contains 15 residues. V was trimmed by 1 base and J by 4 bases, leaving 10 bases between them. Germline CDR1 LGHNA, CDR2 YSLEER.

The chain uses TRBV4-3 and TRBJ2-4; 7 bases fit TRBD2. Germline assignment: CDR1 LGHNA and CDR2 YSLEER. The CDR3 covers 16 residues. With 0 bases clipped from V and 7 bases from J, the junction kept 9 bases outside the gene matches. The CDR3 loop is CASSQDGTNPFNIQYF. The CDR3 DNA reads TGCGCCAGCAGCCAAGACGGGACTAACCCCTTTAACATTCAGTACTTC.

The CDR3 here is CASTLGLAGISHTDTQYF. The CDR3 DNA reads TGCGCCAGCACCCTAGGACTAGCGGGAATTTCTCACACAGATACGCAGTATTTT. V gene TRBV5-1 combines with J gene TRBJ2-3, with 12 nucleotides matching TRBD2. Germline CDR1 SGHRS, CDR2 YFSETQ. The CDR3 covers 18 residues. The V segment lost 6 bases and the J segment 2 bases; nucleotides outside the gene matches: 13.

The CDR3 DNA follows: TGTGCCAGCAGCTATCTAGTAGCGGATCTGTACAATGAGCAGTTCTTC. Its protein product is CASSYLVADLYNEQFF. This chain links TRBV28 with TRBJ2-1, with D perhaps matching TRBD2 (6 bases). CDR1 and CDR2 (germline): MDHEN, SYDVKM. V was cut by 6 bases and J by 4 bases, with 19 bases left in between. The CDR3 covers 16 residues.